This T cell receptor (beta chain) was identified during a study of beta chain features in type 1 diabetes. Findings of the study overall: VDJ junctions from patients with type 1 diabetes contained fewer insertions and more deletions. Any HLA-type effect on TCRB rearrangement remained unresolved here. Moderately but significantly shorter TCRB CDR3s were found in Type 1 diabetes patients in all four CD4+ subsets.

One heparinised blood draw averaging approximately 120 mL was given by each donor. Expressed TCRB transcripts were sequenced, since all the RNA that had been isolated was reverse transcribed. TCRdb keeps only in-frame clones here, not all; method: immunoSEQ multiplex PCR. The sample consists of around 280,000 clones, about 15% of them appearing once. The length of the CDR3 is 14 residues. Trimming took 5 bases from V and 5 from J; bases not matched to a gene: 8. Germline loops: CDR1 SEHNR, CDR2 FQNEAQ (reference sequence). The sample holds a few counts of this clone. Its antigen is not identified. The TCR sequence derives from a man between 18 and 29 years old with type 1 diabetes. The genes are TRBV7-9 and TRBJ2-7; 8 nucleotides agree with TRBD1. The sequencing input was naive CD4+ T cells from blood. CDR3 sequence reads: CASSPRTGSDEQYF. The CDR3 DNA reads as TGTGCCAGCAGCCCCAGGACAGGGAGCGACGAGCAGTACTTC.